Below are 24 T cell receptor beta chains sequenced from a single sample in a study of long-term antiretroviral therapy in people with HIV. Survey level was the resolution at which the v3.0 immunoSEQ assay ran. Profiled with immunoSEQ multiplex PCR; TCRdb holds only in-frame clones, not every one. The sample holds tens of thousands of clones, almost 90% seen once. Sequences were derived from unsorted PBMCs, sampled around 4.6 years after starting antiretroviral therapy. The source of these receptors is a man aged 25 to 40 with HIV.

This clone has just one count. V is TRBV7-9 and J is TRBJ2-3; D may be TRBD2 (7 bases). The germline V gene has CDR1 SEHNR and CDR2 FQNEAQ (reference sequence). Trimming left V 5 bases short and J 6 bases short, with 21 bases between. The CDR3 is 16 amino acids. The CDR3 reads CASSPSPRGAGDTQYF. The CDR3, as DNA: TGTGCCAGCAGCCCTTCCCCCCGGGGGGCGGGGGATACGCAGTATTTT. The full variable domain, with the rest looked up from reference TRBV7-9 and TRBJ2-3, is DTGVSQNPRHKITKRGQNVTFRCDPISEHNRLYWYRQTLGQGPEFLTYFQNEAQLEKSRLLSDRFSAERPKGSFSTLEIQRTEQGDSAMYLCASSPSPRGAGDTQYFGPGTRLTVL.

The rearrangement uses TRBV7-3 and TRBJ2-3, with no clear D. V shed 5 bases and J shed 5 bases, with 11 bases lying between them. This CDR3 contains 13 residues. In germline, CDR1 is SGHTA, CDR2 FQGTGA. The chain's CDR3 is CASSPRMGDTQYF. Written as DNA, the CDR3 is TGTGCCAGCAGCCCTCGGATGGGAGATACGCAGTATTTT.

The chain has TRBV4-2 and TRBJ2-4; possibly TRBD2 for D (8 bases). Germline loops: CDR1 LGHNA, CDR2 YNFKEQ. V was trimmed by 1 base and J by 5 bases, leaving 21 bases between them. The CDR3 runs 18 residues. Here the CDR3 reads CASSQGDSERERQNIQYF. CDR3 in DNA: TGTGCCAGCAGCCAAGGGGACAGCGAGCGGGAGAGGCAAAACATTCAGTACTTC.

The chain uses TRBV2 and TRBJ2-2, with D perhaps matching TRBD2 (5 bases). V dropped 2 bases and J dropped 8 bases, with 18 bases sitting between them. The CDR3 is 16 amino acids. Germline CDR1 and CDR2: SNHLY and FYNNEI. The CDR3 DNA reads as TGTGCCAGCAGTGAATCTAGCAGACGCCCGGTTGGGGAGCTGTTTTTT. As protein: CASSESSRRPVGELFF.

This clone was counted once. The chain couples TRBV6-5 to TRBJ1-1; D perhaps matches TRBD1 (5 bases). There are 12 residues in the CDR3. From germline, CDR1 is MNHEY and CDR2 SVGAGI. V was cut by 6 bases and J by 1 base, with 6 bases left in between. The CDR3 DNA is TGTGCCAGCAGCGGGGGGAACACTGAAGCTTTCTTT. Translating gives CASSGGNTEAFF.

The V call is TRBV13, the J call TRBJ2-7, with D maybe TRBD2 (6 bases). Germline loops: CDR1 PRHDT, CDR2 FYEKMQ (reference sequence). The CDR3 sequence is 14 residues long. V was pared by 4 bases and J by 1 base, with 11 bases between. Here the CDR3 DNA reads TGTGCCAGCAGCTCGCGGGACTTGTCCTACGAGCAGTACTTC. Protein sequence: CASSSRDLSYEQYF.

This clone was observed once. This rearrangement joins TRBV4-2 to TRBJ2-2; D is perhaps TRBD2 (6 bases). Germline V gene sequence: CDR1 LGHNA, CDR2 YNFKEQ. V was clipped by 3 bases and J by 6 bases, with 11 bases between them. The CDR3 is 14 residues long. CDR3 region: CASSQRLVSGELFF. For the CDR3, the DNA is TGTGCCAGCAGCCAGAGACTAGTTTCCGGGGAGCTGTTTTTT.

In this sample, this clone turned up a few times. The genes are TRBV4-2 and TRBJ2-7, with TRBD1 matching over 10 bases. The trim removed 2 bases at V and 3 bases at J, leaving 4 bases unmatched. The CDR3 spans 15 residues. The V gene's germline CDR1 is LGHNA and CDR2 YNFKEQ. The CDR3 reads CASSQTGTGDYEQYF. CDR3 DNA: TGTGCCAGCAGCCAAACCGGGACAGGGGACTACGAGCAGTACTTC.

A few counts support this clone. The CDR3 DNA reads TGTGCCAGCAGCACCCAACAGGGACCTAGCGAGCAGTACTTC. Protein sequence: CASSTQQGPSEQYF. The chain has TRBV7-2 and TRBJ2-7, with D perhaps TRBD1 (6 bases). The V gene's germline CDR1 is SGHTA and CDR2 FQGNSA. This CDR3 comprises 14 residues. Trimming removed 5 bases at V and 6 bases at J, with 17 bases between.

This sequence joins TRBV27 and TRBJ1-4, with 9 bases fitting TRBD1. This CDR3 spans 14 amino acids. V was pared by 6 bases and J by 7 bases, with 6 bases of the junction left unmatched. Germline values: CDR1 MNHEY, CDR2 SMNVEV (reference sequence). DNA for the CDR3: TGTGCCAGCAGAGCCGGGACAGGGCCTGAAAAACTGTTTTTT. Its translation is CASRAGTGPEKLFF.

This clone turned up a few times. The genes are TRBV6-1 and TRBJ1-4; weak D call: TRBD1 (6 bases). In germline, CDR1 is MNHNS, CDR2 SASEGT. V was clipped by 6 bases and J by 8 bases, with 16 bases between them. This CDR3 is 14 amino acids long. CDR3 sequence (DNA): TGTGCCAGCAGGGCCCTCCAGGGGAACGAAAAACTGTTTTTT. It encodes CASRALQGNEKLFF.

The chain links TRBV10-3 to TRBJ1-1; 7 positions match TRBD1. The CDR3 has 17 residues. Germline V gives CDR1 ENHRY, CDR2 SYGVKD. The junction had 14 bases not matched to a gene; V was cut back by 7 bases and J by 0 bases. CDR3 sequence: CAITPGGDRGMNTEAFF. In DNA, the CDR3 is TGTGCCATCACCCCCGGGGGGGACAGAGGCATGAACACTGAAGCTTTCTTT.

The chain is built from TRBV25-1 and TRBJ1-2; 10 positions match TRBD1. The CDR3 consists of 15 residues. The germline CDR1 and CDR2 sequences are MGHDK and SYGVNS. The V segment lost 3 bases and the J segment 6 bases; nucleotides outside the gene matches: 7. The CDR3 nucleotides read TGTGCCAGCAGTGAGACAGGGGGCATCGTAAATGGCTACACCTTC. Protein sequence: CASSETGGIVNGYTF.

The chain employs TRBV30 and TRBJ2-6; D not resolved. The V and J ends lost 4 bases and 1 base respectively, with 5 bases between them. Germline V gene lookup returns CDR1 GTSNPN and CDR2 SVGIG (reference sequence). The CDR3 loop spans 13 amino acids. CDR3 sequence (DNA): TGTGCCTGGATGGAGTCTGGGGCCAACGTCCTGACTTTC. This sequence encodes CAWMESGANVLTF.

This clone was seen once. The chain joins TRBV19 to TRBJ2-4, with D perhaps assigned TRBD1 or TRBD2 (5 bases each). This CDR3 has 15 amino acids. The germline gives CDR1 LNHDA, CDR2 SQIVND (reference sequence). V lost 3 bases and J 6 bases, leaving 15 bases between the germline ends. The CDR3 protein is CASSMTERTGNIQYF. The CDR3 nucleotides are TGTGCCAGTAGTATGACAGAAAGGACTGGAAACATTCAGTACTTC. Drawing the rest from reference TRBV19 and TRBJ2-4, the complete variable domain is DGGITQSPKYLFRKEGQNVTLSCEQNLNHDAMYWYRQDPGQGLRLIYYSQIVNDFQKGDIAEGYSVSREKKESFPLTVTSAQKNPTAFYLCASSMTERTGNIQYFGAGTRLSVL.

Only one count was recorded for this clone. The CDR3 is CASSMRAVVGFATNEKLFF. The CDR3 coding sequence is TGTGCCAGTAGTATGAGGGCCGTGGTCGGGTTTGCAACTAATGAAAAACTGTTTTTT. This chain uses TRBV19 with TRBJ1-4; D gene unclear. V lost 3 bases, J lost 0 bases, and 20 bases lay in between. The CDR3 length is 19 residues. Germline values: CDR1 LNHDA, CDR2 SQIVND (reference sequence).

CDR3 sequence: CSVPARVDTGELFF. The DNA for the CDR3 is TGCAGCGTCCCTGCCAGGGTCGACACCGGGGAGCTGTTTTTT. The rearrangement uses TRBV29-1 and TRBJ2-2, with D tentatively TRBD1 (5 bases). Per germline, CDR1 SQVTM and CDR2 ANQGSEA. V lost 6 bases to trimming and J lost 3 bases, with 14 bases between them. The CDR3 loop spans 14 amino acids.

The rearrangement links TRBV10-1 to TRBJ2-1; D possibly uses TRBD1 or TRBD2 (5 bases each). This CDR3 spans 14 amino acids. The V gene's germline CDR1 is WNHNN and CDR2 SYGVQD (reference sequence). The V gene lost 7 bases and the J gene lost 5 bases, with 15 bases spanning the gap. The chain's CDR3 is CASKLDVGHNEQFF. CDR3 in DNA: TGCGCCAGCAAACTGGATGTGGGACACAATGAGCAGTTCTTC.

This rearrangement joins TRBV9 to TRBJ1-2, with D possibly being TRBD1 (6 bases). Germline lookup yields CDR1 SGDLS and CDR2 YYNGEE. There are 18 residues in the CDR3. V was trimmed by 1 base and J by 6 bases, leaving 25 bases between them. CDR3 residues: CASSVSLDRSDFEDGYTF. The CDR3 region has the DNA TGTGCCAGCAGCGTATCTCTCGACAGGTCTGACTTCGAGGATGGCTACACCTTC.

V is TRBV5-4 and J is TRBJ2-3; a possible D gene is TRBD1 (6 bases). Germline CDR1 is SGHNT and CDR2 is YYREEE (reference sequence). V lost 3 bases and J lost 2, with 16 bases in between. CDR3 length equals 16 residues. The CDR3 coding sequence is TGTGCCAGCAGCTCCGCCCAGACAGGAGACACAGATACGCAGTATTTT. Translating it yields CASSSAQTGDTDTQYF.

The V and J genes are TRBV20-1 and TRBJ1-4; 7 nucleotides align to TRBD1. The V gene end was trimmed by 7 bases and the J gene end by 5 bases; junction bases not matched to a gene: 1. Germline lookup yields CDR1 DFQATT and CDR2 SNEGSKA (reference sequence). The CDR3 is made up of 11 amino acids. In DNA form, the CDR3 reads TGCAGTGGGGACAGAAATGAAAAACTGTTTTTT. Its translation is CSGDRNEKLFF.

This chain connects TRBV4-2 to TRBJ2-2; D perhaps matches TRBD2 (6 bases). Germline V lookup: CDR1 LGHNA, CDR2 YNFKEQ. The CDR3 is 16 amino acids. V lost 1 base, J lost 3 bases, and 12 bases lay in between. CDR3 sequence: CASSQGRGAYTGELFF. The CDR3 region has the DNA TGTGCCAGCAGCCAAGGGCGGGGCGCCTACACCGGGGAGCTGTTTTTT.

V is TRBV29-1 and J is TRBJ1-1, with D possibly being TRBD1 (6 bases). Germline lookup yields CDR1 SQVTM and CDR2 ANQGSEA. This CDR3 has 13 residues. V shed 1 base and J shed 7 bases, with 13 bases lying between them. The CDR3 region has the DNA TGCAGCGTTGAAGTCGTAGTAGGGGGTGAAGCTTTCTTT. This encodes CSVEVVVGGEAFF.

The rearrangement links TRBV10-3 to TRBJ2-3; D ambiguous. The V end was cut by 8 bases, the J end by 0 bases, with 3 bases between. The CDR3 loop spans 11 amino acids. CDR1 ENHRY and CDR2 SYGVKD come from the germline V gene. CDR3 nucleotide sequence: TGTGCCATCGGAAGCACAGATACGCAGTATTTT. It specifies CAIGSTDTQYF.